This section outlines one T cell receptor beta chain sequence together with its context. Its antigen is unknown. All of the donors were Caucasians in good health. This specimen belongs to a study of identical twins. Broader study findings: Zero-insertion results could be subject to partial confounding by invariant MAIT and iNKT cells. Fewer insertions marked abundant cord blood beta clonotypes; young adult naive trended weakly, memory not at all.

CDR1 and CDR2 from the germline V gene are LGHNA and YNFKEQ. The CDR3 extends over 15 amino acids. J gave up 8 bases and V 1 base, and 6 bases lay outside the gene matches. Template switching created a universal primer site, and the cDNA included unique molecular identifiers. TCRdb reanalysed the 5' RACE reads using MiXCR and keeps one entry per CDR3 protein. There are 450,000 to 650,000 distinct CDR3 sequences in the sample; around 9.6% occur only once, and approximately 3% lies in the top ten. These data also formed part of another study, on yellow fever vaccine responses in identical twins.

Sequenced input: PBMCs. The chain has TRBV4-2 and TRBJ2-1; 9 positions agree with TRBD2. The receptor's source is a woman younger than 30 in good health. Written as DNA, the CDR3 is TGTGCCAGCAGCCAAGGGTTGGCTAGCGGGGATGAGCAGTTCTTC. Residues: CASSQGLASGDEQFF.